Below, one T cell receptor (beta chain) is given with its context. The sample originates from a study of early T cells in non-severe SARS-CoV-2 infection. Study at large: From unsorted whole blood, bulk RNA was sequenced, and the chains remained unpaired.

The CDR3 has 19 amino acids. Attachment of unique molecular identifiers was made to individual cDNA molecules. TCRdb re-called the 5' RACE reads through MiXCR, storing one row per CDR3 protein. The sample lists fewer than 100,000 distinct CDR3 sequences; approximately 12% were seen once. The chain links TRBV12-2 to TRBJ2-1; the D call in the table, TRBD2, was not verified against the DNA. TRBV12-2 is a recognized pseudogene. Sequencing input: whole blood. This TCR came from an adult who was a healthcare worker with PCR-confirmed SARS-CoV-2 infection or an uninfected control (not recorded which). CDR3 loop: CASRLGGTSGSGTYNEQFF. In DNA form, the CDR3 reads TGTGCAAGTCGCTTAGGCGGGACTAGCGGGAGCGGGACCTACAATGAGCAGTTCTTC.